The 27 T cell receptor beta chains below were found in one sample sequenced in a study of blood T cell repertoires in COVID-19. The data were produced by immunoSEQ multiplex PCR, yet TCRdb's version contains in-frame clones alone and is incomplete. The profile shows about 54,000 clones, roughly 90% of them singletons. Specimen: peripheral blood. These receptors were obtained from a man between 40 and 49 years old with COVID-19, enrolled during active disease.

The chain links TRBV5-4 to TRBJ1-2; D is ambiguous. Germline V gives CDR1 SGHNT, CDR2 YYREEE (reference sequence). The germline V and J ends were trimmed by 5 bases and 7 bases, with 12 bases remaining between them. The CDR3 length is 12 residues. The CDR3 is CASSRWAGGYTF. The CDR3, as DNA: TGTGCCAGCAGTCGGTGGGCGGGTGGCTACACCTTC.

This clone was recorded only once. The V and J genes are TRBV15 and TRBJ2-2, with a tentative D call TRBD2 (6 bases). Per germline, CDR1 LNHNV and CDR2 YYDKDF (reference sequence). Trimming took off 5 bases at V and 2 bases at J, with 15 bases between the two ends. This CDR3 has 16 residues. The CDR3 spells CATSLGASANTGELFF. DNA for the CDR3: TGTGCCACCAGCCTTGGGGCTAGCGCCAACACCGGGGAGCTGTTTTTT.

This chain joins TRBV28 and TRBJ2-7, with 10 bases that match TRBD1. In germline, CDR1 is MDHEN, CDR2 SYDVKM. The V and J ends lost 6 bases and 2 bases, in that order; junction bases with no gene match: 10. There are 16 residues in the CDR3. CDR3 sequence reads: CASRQMSGQGAYEQYF. Written as DNA, the CDR3 is TGTGCCAGCAGACAAATGTCAGGACAGGGGGCCTACGAGCAGTACTTC.

V gene TRBV10-3 combines with J gene TRBJ2-2, with 12 bases that match TRBD1. The CDR3 extends over 16 amino acids. CDR1 ENHRY and CDR2 SYGVKD come from the germline V gene. With V trimmed by 7 bases and J by 6 bases, 9 bases remained unmatched. The CDR3 sequence is CAITLSGQGASGELFF. CDR3 nucleotides: TGTGCCATCACCCTGTCGGGACAGGGGGCGTCCGGGGAGCTGTTTTTT.

This clone appeared a few times. This chain links TRBV15 with TRBJ2-1; D remains ambiguous. The CDR3 is made up of 13 amino acids. V was pared by 0 bases and J by 9 bases, with 9 bases between. Germline CDR1 LNHNV, CDR2 YYDKDF (reference sequence). As DNA, the CDR3 is TGTGCCACCAGCAGAGATTTGAGTAGTGAGCAGTTCTTC. Protein product: CATSRDLSSEQFF.

This chain joins TRBV4-1 and TRBJ2-5; weak D call: TRBD1 (5 bases). CDR3 length: 16 residues. CDR1 MGHRA and CDR2 YSYEKL come from the germline V gene. V was shortened by 0 bases and J by 2 bases, with 13 bases between the two germline ends. CDR3 in DNA: TGCGCCAGCAGCCAAGATCAAGGGGCCGGGCAAGAGACCCAGTACTTC. Amino acid sequence: CASSQDQGAGQETQYF.

This clone was recorded once. The rearrangement joins TRBV19 to TRBJ2-2; no clear D gene. This CDR3 region has 15 residues. CDR1 and CDR2 (germline): LNHDA, SQIVND (reference sequence). The V and J ends lost 10 bases and 2 bases respectively, with 17 bases between them. The CDR3 here is CATSIGQPNTGELFF. Here the CDR3 DNA reads TGTGCCACCTCAATTGGGCAGCCAAACACCGGGGAGCTGTTTTTT.

The chain joins TRBV19 to TRBJ1-4; TRBD1 aligns across 7 bases. This CDR3 is built from 16 residues. Per germline, CDR1 LNHDA and CDR2 SQIVND (reference sequence). V gave up 4 bases and J gave up 1 base; unmatched junction bases: 6. Here the CDR3 DNA reads TGTGCCAGTAGTACAACGACAGGGAAAACTAATGAAAAACTGTTTTTT. This encodes CASSTTTGKTNEKLFF.

This chain uses TRBV28 with TRBJ2-7, with 12 nucleotides matching TRBD2. CDR3 size: 15 residues. Germline CDR1 MDHEN, CDR2 SYDVKM. Trimming took 8 bases from V and 2 from J; bases not matched to a gene: 7. CDR3 in amino acids: CASHTGTSGPYEQYF. CDR3 nucleotide sequence: TGTGCCAGCCATACCGGGACTAGCGGGCCCTACGAGCAGTACTTC.

The chain is built from TRBV6-1 and TRBJ1-2; D is uncertain. Germline V gene sequence: CDR1 MNHNS, CDR2 SASEGT. The CDR3 spans 15 residues. V was pared by 0 bases and J by 1 base, with 9 bases between. Here the CDR3 reads CASSEALGGNYGYTF. CDR3 coding DNA: TGTGCCAGCAGTGAAGCGCTGGGAGGTAACTATGGCTACACCTTC.

V gene TRBV4-1 combines with J gene TRBJ2-1, with 7 nucleotides matching TRBD1. The CDR3 is 13 amino acids. Looked up from germline, CDR1 is MGHRA and CDR2 is YSYEKL. The junction had 7 bases not matched to a gene; V was cut back by 6 bases and J by 8 bases. The CDR3 DNA sequence: TGCGCCAGCAGTTTACAGGGGAGCGATGAGCAGTTCTTC. The encoded protein is CASSLQGSDEQFF.

The V call is TRBV10-2, the J call TRBJ1-6; D remains unclear. The germline gives CDR1 WSHSY, CDR2 SAAADI. The V gene lost 4 bases and the J gene lost 7 bases, with 8 bases spanning the gap. CDR3 size: 13 residues. The CDR3: CASSGSENSPLHF. The CDR3 coding sequence is TGCGCCAGCAGTGGGAGTGAAAATTCACCCCTCCACTTT.

This chain joins TRBV3-1 (or the pseudogene TRBV3-2) and TRBJ2-5; 9 bases are shared with TRBD1. J was trimmed by 5 bases and V by 1 base; bases with no gene match: 5. This CDR3 is built from 15 residues. Per the germline V gene, CDR1 is LGHDT and CDR2 is YNNKEL (reference sequence). This CDR3 reads CASSQGTGDFETQYF. DNA of the CDR3: TGTGCCAGCAGCCAAGGGACAGGGGACTTTGAGACCCAGTACTTC.

V is TRBV5-6 and J is TRBJ2-4, with a weak D call TRBD1 (6 bases). Trimming took off 4 bases at V and 3 bases at J, with 11 bases between the two ends. There are 14 residues in the CDR3. Germline CDR1 SGHDT, CDR2 YYEEEE. Here the CDR3 reads CASSETGDKNIQYF. CDR3 DNA: TGTGCCAGCAGCGAGACAGGTGACAAAAACATTCAGTACTTC.

The chain recombines TRBV12-3 or TRBV12-4 with TRBJ2-2; D is undetermined. The V end was cut by 3 bases, the J end by 6 bases, with 8 bases between. The CDR3 extends over 13 amino acids. The CDR3 spells CASSLGFSGELFF. Here the CDR3 DNA reads TGTGCCAGCAGTTTGGGCTTCTCCGGGGAGCTGTTTTTT.

This chain connects TRBV27 to TRBJ2-7, with TRBD1 identical over 7 bases. The length of the CDR3 is 13 residues. The germline V gene encodes CDR1 MNHEY and CDR2 SMNVEV (reference sequence). V gave up 6 bases and J gave up 4 bases; unmatched junction bases: 6. CDR3 bases: TGTGCCAGCAGACAGACAGGGAGTTACGAGCAGTACTTC. Translation gives CASRQTGSYEQYF.

V and J are TRBV28 and TRBJ1-4; D might be TRBD1 (5 bases). V gave up 5 bases and J gave up 4 bases, with 14 bases separating them. Germline loops: CDR1 MDHEN, CDR2 SYDVKM. The CDR3 is 15 residues long. The CDR3 sequence: CASSRMTANNEKLFF. The CDR3 DNA reads as TGTGCCAGCAGTCGCATGACAGCCAATAATGAAAAACTGTTTTTT.

DNA for the CDR3: TGTGCCAGCCGACTGGCGAGTTACTATGGCTACACCTTC. Protein product: CASRLASYYGYTF. The gene calls are TRBV28 and TRBJ1-2; no reliable D call. Germline loops: CDR1 MDHEN, CDR2 SYDVKM. The CDR3 extends over 13 amino acids. The V gene lost 8 bases and the J gene lost 3 bases, with 13 bases spanning the gap.

The rearrangement links TRBV11-2 to TRBJ1-5; possible D gene TRBD1, 5 bases. CDR3 size: 12 residues. Germline V lookup: CDR1 SGHAT, CDR2 FQNNGV. Trimming took 5 bases from V and 4 from J, leaving 6 bases between them. The CDR3, as DNA: TGTGCCAGCAGCAGGGGAAATCAGCCCCAGCATTTT. Translating it yields CASSRGNQPQHF.

This chain links TRBV11-2 with TRBJ2-3, with TRBD2 matching 12 bases. The CDR3 has 16 residues. V lost 1 base to trimming and J lost 2 bases; unmatched junction nucleotides: 1. Germline V lookup: CDR1 SGHAT, CDR2 FQNNGV. For the CDR3, the DNA is TGTGCCAGCAGCTTAGGGACTAGCGGGACCACAGATACGCAGTATTTT. This gives the protein CASSLGTSGTTDTQYF.

The J gene is TRBJ1-2, the V gene TRBV4-2; 7 bases map to TRBD1. With V trimmed by 3 bases and J by 0 bases, 4 bases remained unmatched. Germline CDR1 LGHNA, CDR2 YNFKEQ. The CDR3 totals 15 residues. The CDR3 protein is CASSQVGQANYGYTF. The CDR3 DNA is TGTGCCAGCAGCCAGGTCGGACAGGCTAACTATGGCTACACCTTC.

This chain uses TRBV29-1 with TRBJ2-5; 8 bases fit TRBD1. The CDR3 contains 15 residues. The germline CDR1 and CDR2 sequences are SQVTM and ANQGSEA. The J segment lost 5 bases and the V segment lost 5 bases, leaving 13 bases of the junction unmatched. The CDR3 here is CSVYRTGLKGETQYF. CDR3 sequence (DNA): TGCAGCGTTTATAGGACAGGGCTCAAGGGGGAGACCCAGTACTTC.

The chain has TRBV19 and TRBJ1-5; 7 bases align to TRBD1. CDR3 size: 13 residues. The trim removed 7 bases at V and 4 bases at J, leaving 4 bases unmatched. Germline-derived CDR1 and CDR2 are LNHDA and SQIVND (reference sequence). The CDR3 reads CASKGASNQPQHF. The CDR3 nucleotides read TGTGCCAGTAAGGGGGCGAGTAATCAGCCCCAGCATTTT.

For the CDR3, the DNA is TGTGCCAGCAGCTGGACGGGAGCCACAGATACGCAGTATTTT. It translates to CASSWTGATDTQYF. This chain joins TRBV7-2 and TRBJ2-3; D possibly corresponds to TRBD2 (6 bases). This CDR3 comprises 14 residues. Looked up from germline, CDR1 is SGHTA and CDR2 is FQGNSA. The V end lost 4 bases, the J end lost 2 bases, and 10 bases lay between the germline ends.

The chain employs TRBV28 and TRBJ1-1; 7 nucleotides match TRBD1. Germline V gene data show CDR1 as MDHEN and CDR2 as SYDVKM. V was clipped by 4 bases and J by 6 bases; unmatched bases: 8. This CDR3 has 14 residues. CDR3 protein: CASSSRGGRAEAFF. The DNA of the CDR3 is TGTGCCAGCAGTTCGCGAGGGGGCAGGGCTGAAGCTTTCTTT.

CDR3 protein: CASSYGGGNSPLHF. DNA for the CDR3: TGTGCCAGCAGTTATGGGGGGGGTAATTCACCCCTCCACTTT. The chain recombines TRBV6-6 with TRBJ1-6, with a weak D call TRBD1 (5 bases). Per germline, CDR1 MNHNY and CDR2 SVGAGI (reference sequence). The CDR3 has 14 residues. V dropped 3 bases and J dropped 6 bases, with 9 bases sitting between them.

The chain has TRBV7-8 and TRBJ1-2; maybe TRBD1 (5 bases). V was cut by 5 bases and J by 9 bases, with 19 bases left in between. The CDR3 sequence is 14 residues long. From germline, CDR1 is SGHVS and CDR2 FQNEAQ. CDR3 nucleotide sequence: TGTGCCAGCAGCGTGGGACTCCCTTTCGAGAGCTACACCTTC. Protein product: CASSVGLPFESYTF.